This T cell receptor beta chain is from a study of blood T cell repertoires in COVID-19. V lost 5 bases, J lost 6 bases, and 11 bases lay in between. Germline V gene data show CDR1 as SGHNT and CDR2 as YENEEA. The CDR3 loop spans 13 amino acids. In the original workflow: Amplification of reference gene primers was used by the study to estimate nucleated cell counts. The assay was immunoSEQ multiplex PCR, and TCRdb's table has in-frame clones only and misses some. V and J calls plus clone size are reproduced from that table; the DNA served to infer D and trimming. This sample has about 250,000 clones; around 79% occur once, and the top ten carry about 3.5%.

The sample consisted of peripheral blood. This receptor was obtained from a woman over 75 with acute or convalescent COVID-19. The chain joins TRBV11-3 to TRBJ2-1; D gene uncertain. CDR3 sequence (DNA): TGTGCCAGCAGCGAGAACCAGGTCAATGAGCAGTTCTTC. This gives the protein CASSENQVNEQFF.